A selection of T cell receptor beta chains follows, all from one sample in a study of CXCR3-negative and CXCR3-positive naive CD8 T cells. Following a re-call of the 5' RACE reads, TCRdb has one entry per CDR3 protein and lacks DNA. This table lists fewer than 140,000 distinct CDR3 sequences. Sequenced input: naive CXCR3+ CD8+ T cells from blood. Receptors were obtained from a human donor in good health. Some clones in this sample may be carry-over from other donors' samples. The CDR3 runs from the conserved cysteine through the conserved F or W.

V	J	CDR3
TRBV7-9	TRBJ2-2	CASTGVSTGELFF
TRBV19	TRBJ1-5	CASQRGTGTNQPQHF
TRBV6-4	TRBJ2-3	CASSEGFADTQYF
TRBV7-2	TRBJ2-1	CASSFWSNEQFF
TRBV5-5	TRBJ2-5	CASSYPFGTQYF
TRBV29-1	TRBJ2-1	CSVEVGGAYNEQFF
TRBV4-1	TRBJ1-1	CASSLGSAEAFF
TRBV25-1	TRBJ1-6	CASSAGGNSPLHF
TRBV6-2/TRBV6-3	TRBJ2-1	CASSYPQDITGGPYNEQFF
TRBV7-3	TRBJ2-1	CASSPPHRPRDEQFF
TRBV29-1	TRBJ1-2	CSVGTDLDYGYTF
TRBV7-9	TRBJ1-2	CASSSPGQGFLNYGYTF
TRBV11-2	TRBJ2-1	CASSNRRGQAYNEQFF
TRBV5-1	TRBJ2-7	CASSPDRASYEQYF
TRBV12-3/TRBV12-4	TRBJ2-1	CASSLAGSGEQFF
TRBV27	TRBJ2-7	CASSLTGPSYEQYF
TRBV6-6	TRBJ2-5	CASSPGTVPEYF
TRBV7-3	TRBJ2-7	CASSAGGGRYEQYF
TRBV20-1	TRBJ2-1	CSARGQGESYNEQFF
TRBV11-2	TRBJ2-1	CASSPGQGARNEQFF
TRBV5-1	TRBJ2-1	CASSLVSGMGNEQFF
TRBV29-1	TRBJ1-1	CSVEPRLGQVNTEAFF
TRBV20-1	TRBJ1-1	CSATHSWGGTEAFF
TRBV9	TRBJ1-4	CASSALDGKLFF
TRBV6-5	TRBJ2-3	CASTLGGYGDMQYF
TRBV4-3	TRBJ2-7	CASSQDPQVNYEQYF
TRBV6-2/TRBV6-3	TRBJ2-7	CASSYSGEQYF
TRBV4-3	TRBJ2-3	CASSPGQDLNTDTQYF
TRBV18	TRBJ1-1	CASSPVPGAGTEAFF
TRBV5-1	TRBJ2-1	CASSLGLSSYNEQFF
TRBV5-6	TRBJ2-3	CASSLGFSGAGDTQYF
TRBV7-2	TRBJ2-2	CASSGPQTNTGELFF
TRBV7-9	TRBJ1-1	CASSTIFTEAFF
TRBV4-2	TRBJ2-7	CASSQGLATNYEQYF
TRBV25-1	TRBJ2-1	CASSDQIGLASNEQFF
TRBV5-4	TRBJ2-7	CASSPPDRNFYEQYF
TRBV7-6	TRBJ2-2	CASSLAKGNTGELFF
TRBV29-1	TRBJ1-2	CSVTEENYGYTF
TRBV28	TRBJ1-5	CASSDREIGQPQHF
TRBV20-1	TRBJ2-1	CSARGQPFQGAIGNEQFF
TRBV7-6	TRBJ1-5	CASSLAGDRSNQPQHF
TRBV29-1	TRBJ1-2	CSVEDVLWGYTF
TRBV4-1	TRBJ1-1	CASSSRVIAPLLNTEAFF
TRBV5-1	TRBJ1-2	CASSLEGGHGYTF
TRBV12-3/TRBV12-4	TRBJ2-1	CASSLGSNSEQFF